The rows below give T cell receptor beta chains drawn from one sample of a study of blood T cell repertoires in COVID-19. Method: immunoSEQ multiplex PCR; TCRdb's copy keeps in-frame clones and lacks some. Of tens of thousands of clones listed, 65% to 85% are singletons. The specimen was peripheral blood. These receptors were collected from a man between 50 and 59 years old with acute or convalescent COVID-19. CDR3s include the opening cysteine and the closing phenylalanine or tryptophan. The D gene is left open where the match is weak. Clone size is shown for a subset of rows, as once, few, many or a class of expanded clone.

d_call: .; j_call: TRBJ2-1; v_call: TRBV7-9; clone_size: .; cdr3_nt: TGTGCCAGCAGCTTAACCAGGGGGGACTCCTACAATGAGCAGTTCTTC; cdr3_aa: CASSLTRGDSYNEQFF
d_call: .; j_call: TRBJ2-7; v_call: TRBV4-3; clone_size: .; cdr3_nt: TGCGCCAGCAGCCAAGATGTAGCGGATTCCTACGAGCAGTACTTC; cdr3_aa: CASSQDVADSYEQYF
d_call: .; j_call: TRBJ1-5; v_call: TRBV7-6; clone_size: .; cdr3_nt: TGTGCCAGCAGCTTATTTCAGGACTACAATCAGCCCCAGCATTTT; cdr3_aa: CASSLFQDYNQPQHF
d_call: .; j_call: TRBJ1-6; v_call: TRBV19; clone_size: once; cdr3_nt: TGTGCCAGTAGTATCCCCGGCGGTTCACCCCTCCACTTT; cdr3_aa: CASSIPGGSPLHF
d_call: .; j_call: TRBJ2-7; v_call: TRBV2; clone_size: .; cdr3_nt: TGTGCCAGCAGCCTCTACGAGCAGTACTTC; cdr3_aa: CASSLYEQYF
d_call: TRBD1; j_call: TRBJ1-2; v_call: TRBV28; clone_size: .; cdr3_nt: TGTGCCAGCAGTGGGGACAGGGGGCGTTACGGCTACACCTTC; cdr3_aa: CASSGDRGRYGYTF
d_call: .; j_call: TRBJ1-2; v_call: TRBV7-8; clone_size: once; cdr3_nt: TGTGCCAGCAGCCCCCGGACGGAGGGTTTCTATGGCTACACCTTC; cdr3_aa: CASSPRTEGFYGYTF
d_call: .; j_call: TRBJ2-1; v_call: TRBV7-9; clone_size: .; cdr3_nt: TGTGCCAGCAGCTTAACGGGGAGCAATGAGCAGTTCTTC; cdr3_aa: CASSLTGSNEQFF
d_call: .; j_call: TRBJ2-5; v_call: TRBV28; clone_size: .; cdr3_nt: TGTGCCAGCTCTCCGGGGGGCGCTTTACAAGAGACCCAGTACTTC; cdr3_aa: CASSPGGALQETQYF
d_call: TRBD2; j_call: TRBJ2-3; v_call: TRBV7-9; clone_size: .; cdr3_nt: TGTGCCAGCGAGGCGCTAGCGGGACAAGATACGCAGTATTTT; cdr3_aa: CASEALAGQDTQYF
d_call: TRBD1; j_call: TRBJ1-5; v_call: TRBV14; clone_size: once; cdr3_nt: TGTGCCAGCAGCCGCTCGGGACAGGGCCAGCCCCAGCATTTT; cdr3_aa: CASSRSGQGQPQHF
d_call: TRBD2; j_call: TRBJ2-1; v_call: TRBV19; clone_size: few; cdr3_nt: TGTGCCAGTAGTATAGGAAAGCCTAGCGGGTCCTACAATGAGCAGTTCTTC; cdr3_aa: CASSIGKPSGSYNEQFF
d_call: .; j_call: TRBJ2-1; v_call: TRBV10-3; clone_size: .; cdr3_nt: TGTGCCATCAGTTCGGGGACTCTTTCCTACAATGAGCAGTTCTTC; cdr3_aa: CAISSGTLSYNEQFF
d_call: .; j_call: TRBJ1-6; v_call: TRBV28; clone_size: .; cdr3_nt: TGTGCCAGCAGTTTAGGTGACTGGGGCAGGGAGGAGACACCCCTCCACTTT; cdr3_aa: CASSLGDWGREETPLHF
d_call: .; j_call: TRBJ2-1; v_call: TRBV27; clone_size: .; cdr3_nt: TGTGCCAGCAGTTTATCGGCCGGGAATTCCTACAATGAGCAGTTCTTC; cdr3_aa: CASSLSAGNSYNEQFF
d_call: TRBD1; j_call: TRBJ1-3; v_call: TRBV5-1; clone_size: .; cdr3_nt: TGCGCCAGCAGCTTGGTCGGACAGGGACAAAACACCATATATTTT; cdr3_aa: CASSLVGQGQNTIYF
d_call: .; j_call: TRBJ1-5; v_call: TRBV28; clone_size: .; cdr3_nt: TGTGCCAGCGAAATAGAGAATCAGCCCCAGCATTTT; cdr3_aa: CASEIENQPQHF
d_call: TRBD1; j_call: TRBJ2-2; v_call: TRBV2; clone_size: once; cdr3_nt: TGTGCCAGCAGCCCCCGGGACAGGGGGATACGGGAGCTGTTTTTT; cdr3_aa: CASSPRDRGIRELFF
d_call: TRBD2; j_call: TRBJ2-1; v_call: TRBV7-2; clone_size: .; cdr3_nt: TGTGCCAGCAGCTCGACTAGCTTATCCTACAATGAGCAGTTCTTC; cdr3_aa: CASSSTSLSYNEQFF
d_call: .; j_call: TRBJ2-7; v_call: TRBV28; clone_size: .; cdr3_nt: TGTGCCAGCATCCCCCAGACAGGCCAGTCCTACGAGCAGTACTTC; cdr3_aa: CASIPQTGQSYEQYF
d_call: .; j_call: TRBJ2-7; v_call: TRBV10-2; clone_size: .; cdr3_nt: TGCGCCAGCAGTGAGATTAGTATGAGCTCCTACGAGCAGTACTTC; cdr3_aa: CASSEISMSSYEQYF
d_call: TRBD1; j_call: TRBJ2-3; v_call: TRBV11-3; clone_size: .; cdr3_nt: TGTGCCAGCAGCTCGGGACAGAGCACAGATACGCAGTATTTT; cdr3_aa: CASSSGQSTDTQYF
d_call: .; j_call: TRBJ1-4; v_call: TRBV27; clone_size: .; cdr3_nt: TGTGCCAGCAGTCTACTGTATAATGAAAAACTGTTTTTT; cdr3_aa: CASSLLYNEKLFF